Each of the 22 T cell receptor beta chains below was sequenced from the same sample in a study of blood T cell repertoires in COVID-19. The protocol was immunoSEQ multiplex PCR, while the TCRdb copy is restricted to in-frame clones and leaves out a portion. The table lists 150,000 to 200,000 clones, around nine tenths of them singletons. Sequenced sample: peripheral blood. Every receptor here comes from a man between 45 and 60 years old with acute or convalescent COVID-19.

The chain joins TRBV6-5 to TRBJ2-5; D perhaps matches TRBD1 (6 bases). This CDR3 is built from 14 residues. The germline V gene encodes CDR1 MNHEY and CDR2 SVGAGI. V lost 5 bases and J lost 3, with 13 bases in between. The CDR3 is CASSTPRGKETQYF. As DNA, the CDR3 is TGTGCCAGCAGTACTCCTAGGGGGAAAGAGACCCAGTACTTC.

This chain links TRBV6-5 with TRBJ2-7; 7 bases line up with TRBD1. In germline, CDR1 is MNHEY, CDR2 SVGAGI. With V trimmed by 0 bases and J by 2 bases, 7 bases remained unmatched. The CDR3 has 16 residues. CDR3 coding DNA: TGTGCCAGCAGTTACTCTTCGGGACAGCCAACCTACGAGCAGTACTTC. This sequence encodes CASSYSSGQPTYEQYF.

For this clone: Sequence at one end of the junction differs from germline and may be a read error. This chain connects TRBV7-7 to TRBJ2-2, with D possibly TRBD2 on 6 matching bases. This CDR3 is built from 16 residues. Germline CDR1 is SSHAT and CDR2 is FNYEAQ (reference sequence). The CDR3, as DNA: TGTGCTAGCAGCCCTGGGGGGAGAAAAAACACCGGGGAGCTGTTTTTT. Translated: CASSPGGRKNTGELFF.

This chain links TRBV28 with TRBJ1-1, with 10 nucleotides matching TRBD1. This CDR3 comprises 18 residues. V trimming: 0 bases; J trimming: 4 bases; junction bases outside the gene matches: 11. Germline V lookup: CDR1 MDHEN, CDR2 SYDVKM. Here the CDR3 DNA reads TGTGCCAGCAGTTTATGGGGGGCGACAGGGGGCTCCCCCACTGAAGCTTTCTTT. It is translated as CASSLWGATGGSPTEAFF.

The rearrangement uses TRBV7-2 and TRBJ2-3; 10 nucleotides align to TRBD2. Germline loops: CDR1 SGHTA, CDR2 FQGNSA. Germline trimming cut 1 base from V and 2 bases from J; bases unmatched to any gene: 3. The CDR3 loop spans 16 amino acids. Here the CDR3 reads CASSLEAGGHTDTQYF. CDR3 in DNA: TGTGCCAGCAGCTTAGAAGCGGGGGGGCACACAGATACGCAGTATTTT.

This chain connects TRBV5-4 to TRBJ1-5; D remains ambiguous. The V gene's germline CDR1 is SGHNT and CDR2 YYREEE (reference sequence). The CDR3 totals 17 residues. The germline V and J ends were trimmed by 1 base and 7 bases, with 21 bases remaining between them. The CDR3: CASSLWPPESSGQPQHF. For the CDR3, the DNA is TGTGCCAGCAGCTTGTGGCCACCCGAATCTTCCGGGCAGCCCCAGCATTTT.

The CDR3 region has the DNA TGTGCCAGTAGTTTTGGGACATTAAACTATGGCTACACCTTC. It specifies CASSFGTLNYGYTF. V gene TRBV19 combines with J gene TRBJ1-2, with a weak D call TRBD1 (6 bases). The germline V gene has CDR1 LNHDA and CDR2 SQIVND (reference sequence). The CDR3 totals 14 residues. Trimming cost V 5 bases and J 2 bases, with 12 bases left between them.

V is TRBV28 and J is TRBJ1-2; 9 nucleotides align to TRBD1. V was pared by 4 bases and J by 7 bases, with 10 bases of the junction left unmatched. Looked up from germline, CDR1 is MDHEN and CDR2 is SYDVKM. There are 15 residues in the CDR3. The CDR3 DNA sequence: TGTGCCAGCAGTTCAGCTGCCGGGACAGGGTCTGGCTACACCTTC. Protein product: CASSSAAGTGSGYTF.

The V gene is TRBV15, the J gene TRBJ1-5, with D perhaps TRBD1 (5 bases). Germline V gene lookup returns CDR1 LNHNV and CDR2 YYDKDF (reference sequence). This CDR3 contains 15 residues. V lost 1 base to trimming and J lost 0 bases, with 7 bases between them. In nucleotides, the CDR3 is TGTGCCACCAGCAGAGGACAGTATAGCAATCAGCCCCAGCATTTT. It translates to CATSRGQYSNQPQHF.

The chain couples TRBV28 to TRBJ2-7, with 10 bases fitting TRBD1. Germline assignment: CDR1 MDHEN and CDR2 SYDVKM. V shed 6 bases and J 4 bases; nucleotides not matched to a gene: 9. The CDR3 loop spans 15 amino acids. In DNA, the CDR3 is TGTGCCAGCAGCCCGGGGACAGGGGCCCTTTACGAGCAGTACGTC. Translation: CASSPGTGALYEQYV.

The J gene is TRBJ2-7, the V gene TRBV4-1, with a tentative D call TRBD1 (6 bases). Germline V CDR1 and CDR2: MGHRA, YSYEKL. CDR3 length equals 13 residues. Between the trimmed V and J ends, which lost 2 bases and 7 bases, there was a span of 12 bases. This chain's CDR3 is CASSQTGFFEQYF. CDR3 bases: TGCGCCAGCAGCCAAACAGGGTTCTTTGAGCAGTACTTC.

The rearrangement uses TRBV6-5 and TRBJ1-3; the D gene is possibly TRBD1 (5 bases). Trimming removed 11 bases from V and 4 bases from J, with 12 bases in between. CDR3 length equals 12 residues. The germline CDR1 and CDR2 sequences are MNHEY and SVGAGI. CDR3 coding DNA: TGTGCCTGTTCAGGGCCGGGAAACACCATATATTTT. Protein sequence: CACSGPGNTIYF.

This sequence joins TRBV19 and TRBJ1-4; TRBD1 matches 7 bases. The trim removed 3 bases at V and 8 bases at J, leaving 6 bases unmatched. Germline V gene data show CDR1 as LNHDA and CDR2 as SQIVND (reference sequence). This CDR3 comprises 14 residues. The CDR3 DNA reads TGTGCCAGTAGTATTCGACAGGGAGCCGAAAAACTGTTTTTT. It yields the protein CASSIRQGAEKLFF.

The chain combines TRBV19 with TRBJ2-2; no firm D call. Germline assignment: CDR1 LNHDA and CDR2 SQIVND (reference sequence). The CDR3 has 15 amino acids. Deletions cut 9 bases from V and 0 bases from J, with 14 bases between. The CDR3 reads CASVPGPSNTGELFF. CDR3 sequence (DNA): TGTGCCAGCGTGCCAGGCCCATCGAACACCGGGGAGCTGTTTTTT. Complete variable domain (other parts from reference TRBV19 and TRBJ2-2): DGGITQSPKYLFRKEGQNVTLSCEQNLNHDAMYWYRQDPGQGLRLIYYSQIVNDFQKGDIAEGYSVSREKKESFPLTVTSAQKNPTAFYLCASVPGPSNTGELFFGEGSRLTVL.

V is TRBV28 and J is TRBJ2-6; TRBD1 matches at 8 bases. The CDR3 has 14 amino acids. Germline CDR1 and CDR2: MDHEN and SYDVKM. With V trimmed by 7 bases and J by 2 bases, 1 base remained unmatched. The CDR3 nucleotides are TGTGCCAGCAAGACAGGGGCTGGGGCCAACGTCCTGACTTTC. Translation: CASKTGAGANVLTF.

This chain joins TRBV7-9 and TRBJ1-2, with TRBD1 matching over 7 bases. CDR1 and CDR2 (germline): SEHNR, FQNEAQ (reference sequence). The V gene end was trimmed by 5 bases and the J gene end by 2 bases; junction bases not matched to a gene: 8. The CDR3 sequence is 15 residues long. The CDR3 loop reads CASSPGQVPNYGYTF. CDR3 nucleotides: TGTGCCAGCAGCCCCGGACAGGTTCCCAACTATGGCTACACCTTC.

J is TRBJ2-7 and V is TRBV5-1; TRBD1 matches at 7 bases. The V gene's germline CDR1 is SGHRS and CDR2 YFSETQ. The CDR3 has 17 residues. V lost 0 bases and J lost 2; bases outside the gene matches: 11. This CDR3 is CASSLGGGWESTYEQYF. As DNA, the CDR3 is TGCGCCAGCAGCTTGGGAGGGGGCTGGGAGAGTACCTACGAGCAGTACTTC.

The chain joins TRBV6-5 to TRBJ1-5; the D is unclear. Germline V lookup: CDR1 MNHEY, CDR2 SVGAGI. This CDR3 comprises 14 residues. V lost 7 bases to trimming and J lost 2 bases, with 12 bases between them. The CDR3, as DNA: TGTGCCAGCATGCCTTCGGTAGGCAATCAGCCCCAGCATTTT. It yields the protein CASMPSVGNQPQHF.

This chain uses TRBV19 with TRBJ1-2; D is perhaps TRBD1 (5 bases). Deletions cut 5 bases from V and 8 bases from J, with 18 bases between. This CDR3 region has 14 residues. Germline V gene lookup returns CDR1 LNHDA and CDR2 SQIVND (reference sequence). The CDR3 is CASSQLPGFLGYTF. The CDR3 nucleotides are TGTGCCAGTAGTCAGCTCCCAGGGTTTTTAGGCTACACCTTC.

The chain joins TRBV11-2 to TRBJ1-1; TRBD1 agrees at 9 bases. The germline CDR1 and CDR2 sequences are SGHAT and FQNNGV. This CDR3 has 14 amino acids. The junction had 3 bases not matched to a gene; V was cut back by 6 bases and J by 1 base. In DNA, the CDR3 is TGTGCCAGCAGACCGACAGGGGGGAACACTGAAGCTTTCTTT. Protein sequence: CASRPTGGNTEAFF.

The V and J genes are TRBV7-8 and TRBJ2-7, with D perhaps TRBD1 (6 bases). This CDR3 spans 15 amino acids. Germline V gene sequence: CDR1 SGHVS, CDR2 FQNEAQ. V was shortened by 5 bases and J by 0 bases, with 14 bases between the two germline ends. CDR3 DNA sequence: TGTGCCAGCAGCCCACGGACAGACAGCTCCTACGAGCAGTACTTC. This sequence encodes CASSPRTDSSYEQYF. Drawing the rest from reference TRBV7-8 and TRBJ2-7, the complete variable domain is GAGVSQSPRYKVAKRGQDVALRCDPISGHVSLFWYQQALGQGPEFLTYFQNEAQLDKSGLPSDRFFAERPEGSVSTLKIQRTQQEDSAVYLCASSPRTDSSYEQYFGPGTRLTVT.

The chain has TRBV7-6 and TRBJ1-6, with D possibly matching TRBD1 (5 bases). Deletions cut 5 bases from V and 3 bases from J, with 17 bases between. Looked up from germline, CDR1 is SGHVS and CDR2 is FNYEAQ. The CDR3 runs to 17 residues. The CDR3 region has the DNA TGTGCCAGCAGCCAAGGAAGGGGCCCCCTCTATAATTCACCCCTCCACTTT. Its translation is CASSQGRGPLYNSPLHF.